This T cell receptor beta chain was captured by sequencing in a study of CD8 T cells in Susac syndrome. The CDR3 runs to 13 residues. CDR1 is MNHNY, CDR2 SVGAGI, per germline (reference sequence). With 6 bases removed from V and 4 bases from J, the gap between germline ends came to 12 bases. After extraction with the RNeasy kit, about 0.45 to 1 ug of the RNA was reverse transcribed using random hexamers. TCRdb fed the immunoSEQ multiplex PCR reads into MiXCR, producing one record per CDR3 protein. The data hold some 100,000 distinct CDR3 sequences, with around 90% observed a single time. The V gene is TRBV6-6, the J gene TRBJ1-2; D remains ambiguous. The sequenced sample consisted of CD8+ T cells from PBMCs. The clonotype comes from a human donor in good health. The CDR3 loop is CASSFDGVYGYTF. The CDR3 nucleotides are TGTGCCAGCAGCTTCGACGGGGTCTATGGCTACACCTTC.